A single T cell receptor (beta chain) is shown here with its context. No antigen is known for it. The data are from a study of tumor-infiltrating lymphocytes in localized non-small cell lung cancer. General observations from the study: Different pieces of the same tissue went to different assays, confounding technical variation with intratumor heterogeneity.

Sequencing used immunoSEQ multiplex PCR; TCRdb keeps in-frame clones, though not all of them. In the table there are 10,000 to 13,000 clones, about 86% of which are singletons. The receptor's source is a human donor with non-small cell lung cancer. Sequenced input: uninvolved lung tissue not adjacent to the tumor.

Here the CDR3 reads CASSLGRQGLYEQYF. CDR3 DNA: TGTGCCAGCAGCTTAGGGAGACAGGGCCTCTACGAGCAGTACTTC. V and J are TRBV7-9 and TRBJ2-7; 7 bases are a match to TRBD1. Germline assignment: CDR1 SEHNR and CDR2 FQNEAQ (reference sequence). The CDR3 covers 15 residues. Unmatched junction bases numbered 6, after V lost 1 base and J lost 3 bases.